This T cell receptor beta chain was sequenced for a study of read filtering for tumor transcriptome and immune sequencing. Study summary: By R-ISS, stages I, II and III held approximately 8, 17 and 7 patients. Study-level findings and limits: Approximately 82% of IR-seq clonotypes had a single read, yet these held roughly 3.8% of reads.

From roughly 390 ng of RNA, a library with molecular barcoded alpha/delta and beta/gamma adaptors was made. From the reads, TCRdb called clonotypes with MiXCR, one entry per CDR3 protein. Here the sample spans 20,000 to 30,000 distinct CDR3 sequences, approximately 22% being singletons. This clonotype was seen at least ten times. The antigen is undetermined. Germline CDR1 reads MDHEN; CDR2 reads SYDVKM. The CDR3 loop spans 13 amino acids. Trimming pared 4 bases from V and 5 bases from J, leaving 11 bases between. The sequence was collected from a donor aged 40 or over with multiple myeloma. The sample taken for sequencing was a population of CD138-negative cells sorted from bone marrow. The chain is built from TRBV28 and TRBJ2-5, with D maybe TRBD1 (7 bases). The CDR3 here is CASSSGGPETQYF. For the CDR3, the DNA is TGTGCCAGCAGTTCAGGGGGGCCGGAGACCCAGTACTTC.